Listed here are 27 T cell receptor beta chains from one sample, sequenced in a study of blood T cell repertoires in COVID-19. Profiling relied on immunoSEQ multiplex PCR, and the TCRdb table lists in-frame clones only, not all of them. The data show about 130,000 clones, about 89% seen once. The sequenced sample consisted of peripheral blood. All receptors come from a woman aged 70 to 79 with COVID-19, enrolled during active disease.

The chain couples TRBV6-5 to TRBJ1-1; TRBD1 might be the D (6 bases). Trimming cost V 5 bases and J 1 base, with 11 bases left between them. The V gene's germline CDR1 is MNHEY and CDR2 SVGAGI. The CDR3 is made up of 14 amino acids. This CDR3 reads CASSLGQSNTEAFF. CDR3 DNA: TGTGCCAGCAGTCTCGGACAGTCGAACACTGAAGCTTTCTTT.

V usage is TRBV19 and J usage is TRBJ2-1; D not certain. The CDR3 has 12 residues. V gave up 5 bases and J gave up 3 bases, with 5 bases separating them. Germline V gives CDR1 LNHDA, CDR2 SQIVND (reference sequence). The CDR3, as DNA: TGTGCCAGTAGTGACAACTACAATGAGCAGTTCTTC. This translates into CASSDNYNEQFF.

This clone was recorded only once. The chain is built from TRBV5-4 and TRBJ2-2; D may be TRBD1 (6 bases). The length of the CDR3 is 15 residues. V lost 5 bases and J lost 4, with 15 bases in between. Germline values: CDR1 SGHNT, CDR2 YYREEE (reference sequence). CDR3 sequence reads: CASSLGRGSTGELFF. DNA for the CDR3: TGTGCCAGCAGTCTCGGCAGGGGAAGCACCGGGGAGCTGTTTTTT.

V and J are TRBV5-1 and TRBJ2-1; 10 nucleotides line up with TRBD1. Germline V gene lookup returns CDR1 SGHRS and CDR2 YFSETQ. The CDR3 loop spans 15 amino acids. Trimming at V came to 0 bases and at J to 8 bases, leaving 5 bases not matched to a gene. The CDR3 nucleotides read TGCGCCAGCAGCTTGGGACAGGGGGCAGTTTATGAGCAGTTCTTC. Residues: CASSLGQGAVYEQFF.

The DNA for the CDR3 is TGTGCCAGTACCCCTAGGGGGAGGGGAGGAAAGGATACGCAGTATTTT. It specifies CASTPRGRGGKDTQYF. The rearrangement uses TRBV19 and TRBJ2-3, with D possibly matching TRBD2 (7 bases). Germline V lookup: CDR1 LNHDA, CDR2 SQIVND (reference sequence). V gave up 7 bases and J gave up 6 bases, with 23 bases separating them. The CDR3 contains 16 residues.

The CDR3 is CATQSGGAGTDTQYF. The DNA of the CDR3 is TGTGCCACCCAGAGCGGGGGGGCGGGCACAGATACGCAGTATTTT. The rearrangement joins TRBV4-2 to TRBJ2-3; 10 bases match TRBD2. The V segment lost 10 bases and the J segment 1 base; nucleotides outside the gene matches: 8. CDR1 and CDR2 (germline): LGHNA, YNFKEQ. The CDR3 consists of 15 residues.

The V call is TRBV5-4, the J call TRBJ1-4, with a weak D call TRBD1 (6 bases). CDR3 length: 14 amino acids. V dropped 0 bases and J dropped 8 bases, with 11 bases sitting between them. Germline V lookup: CDR1 SGHNT, CDR2 YYREEE (reference sequence). The CDR3 coding sequence is TGTGCCAGCAGCTTGGCCCTAGGGGGAGAAAAACTGTTTTTT. This encodes CASSLALGGEKLFF.

The genes are TRBV2 and TRBJ1-2, with 8 bases matching TRBD1. The CDR3 length is 14 residues. Germline values: CDR1 SNHLY, CDR2 FYNNEI. J was trimmed by 7 bases and V by 4 bases; bases with no gene match: 8. For the CDR3, the DNA is TGTGCCAGCAGTGTGGGCAGGGGGCAGGGTGGCTACACCTTC. It translates to CASSVGRGQGGYTF.

V usage is TRBV3-1 (or the pseudogene TRBV3-2) and J usage is TRBJ1-2; D call uncertain. Germline loops: CDR1 LGHDT, CDR2 YNNKEL (reference sequence). CDR3 length: 16 residues. V lost 0 bases and J lost 5, with 16 bases in between. The CDR3 protein is CASSQEEVRTGYGYTF. The CDR3 DNA sequence: TGTGCCAGCAGCCAAGAGGAGGTCAGGACTGGGTATGGCTACACCTTC.

V and J are TRBV30 and TRBJ2-1, with TRBD1 as a possible D gene (6 bases). Trimming pared 2 bases from V and 3 bases from J, leaving 11 bases between. The CDR3 covers 14 residues. Germline V lookup: CDR1 GTSNPN, CDR2 SVGIG (reference sequence). The CDR3 sequence: CAWSRGQSYNEQFF. The CDR3 DNA follows: TGTGCCTGGAGTAGGGGACAAAGCTACAATGAGCAGTTCTTC.

The chain links TRBV7-2 to TRBJ2-6; possible D gene TRBD1, 6 bases. CDR1 SGHTA and CDR2 FQGNSA come from the germline V gene. Trimming left V 4 bases short and J 0 bases short, with 10 bases between. The CDR3 is 16 residues long. The CDR3 spells CASSYDRPSGANVLTF. The CDR3 bases are TGTGCCAGCAGCTATGACAGGCCCTCTGGGGCCAACGTCCTGACTTTC.

V and J are TRBV5-5 and TRBJ2-7; D might be TRBD2 (5 bases). CDR1 and CDR2 from the germline V gene are SGHKS and YYEKEE (reference sequence). With 0 bases removed from V and 3 bases from J, the gap between germline ends came to 10 bases. The CDR3 runs to 14 residues. The CDR3 sequence is CASSLVGRSYEQYF. CDR3 in DNA: TGTGCCAGCAGCTTGGTGGGGAGAAGCTACGAGCAGTACTTC.

This chain uses TRBV2 with TRBJ1-3, with D perhaps TRBD1 (6 bases). The CDR3 consists of 16 residues. V was pared by 4 bases and J by 1 base, with 14 bases between. CDR1 and CDR2 from the germline V gene are SNHLY and FYNNEI. CDR3 amino acids: CASSGWGTTSGNTIYF. CDR3 sequence (DNA): TGTGCCAGCAGTGGATGGGGGACAACTTCTGGAAACACCATATATTTT.

The rearrangement links TRBV9 to TRBJ2-2, with D possibly being TRBD2 (5 bases). Trimming stripped 0 bases from V and 7 bases from J, with 13 bases between. Germline V gene lookup returns CDR1 SGDLS and CDR2 YYNGEE. This CDR3 is 15 amino acids long. This CDR3 is CASSVVEGKGGELFF. The CDR3 DNA sequence: TGTGCCAGCAGCGTAGTTGAGGGCAAAGGCGGGGAGCTGTTTTTT.

The chain carries TRBV4-1 and TRBJ2-3; D possibly corresponds to TRBD2 (6 bases). This CDR3 comprises 16 residues. V lost 4 bases and J lost 0, with 14 bases in between. Germline lookup yields CDR1 MGHRA and CDR2 YSYEKL. The CDR3 sequence: CASSPANRGSTDTQYF. CDR3 bases: TGCGCCAGCAGCCCCGCAAACCGGGGGAGCACAGATACGCAGTATTTT.

The J gene is TRBJ2-5, the V gene TRBV11-3, with TRBD1 identical over 8 bases. This CDR3 is 15 amino acids long. The germline CDR1 and CDR2 sequences are SGHNT and YENEEA. V trimming: 4 bases; J trimming: 0 bases; junction bases outside the gene matches: 4. DNA of the CDR3: TGTGCCAGCAGCTACCGGACAGGGTACCAAGAGACCCAGTACTTC. Amino acid sequence: CASSYRTGYQETQYF. The whole variable domain, remainder taken from reference TRBV11-3 and TRBJ2-5, is EAGVVQSPRYKIIEKKQPVAFWCNPISGHNTLYWYLQNLGQGPELLIRYENEEAVDDSQLPKDRFSAERLKGVDSTLKIQPAELGDSAVYLCASSYRTGYQETQYFGPGTRLLVL.

CDR3 loop: CASRGTPRLGEKLFF. In DNA form, the CDR3 reads TGTGCCAGCAGGGGGACACCCAGGTTGGGCGAAAAACTGTTTTTT. The genes are TRBV6-5 and TRBJ1-4, with D maybe TRBD1 (6 bases). The CDR3 extends over 15 amino acids. Trimming shortened V by 6 bases and J by 8 bases, and 19 bases separated the two germline ends. CDR1 and CDR2 (germline): MNHEY, SVGAGI.

This chain links TRBV5-4 with TRBJ1-1; possibly TRBD1 for D (6 bases). Germline CDR1 reads SGHNT; CDR2 reads YYREEE (reference sequence). The CDR3 runs to 15 residues. Trimming took 0 bases from V and 4 from J, leaving 13 bases between them. The chain's CDR3 is CASSLVGGGGTEAFF. CDR3 nucleotide sequence: TGTGCCAGCAGCTTGGTGGGCGGGGGCGGCACTGAAGCTTTCTTT.

V gene TRBV9 combines with J gene TRBJ1-2; perhaps TRBD1 as D (5 bases). This CDR3 contains 14 residues. V was trimmed by 4 bases and J by 7 bases, leaving 17 bases between them. The germline CDR1 and CDR2 sequences are SGDLS and YYNGEE. CDR3 coding DNA: TGTGCCAGCAGCACCGATGGAGGGGTCGTTGGCTACACCTTC. It specifies CASSTDGGVVGYTF. The full variable domain, in which reference TRBV9 and TRBJ1-2 provide the parts outside the CDR3, is DSGVTQTPKHLITATGQRVTLRCSPRSGDLSVYWYQQSLDQGLQFLIQYYNGEERAKGNILERFSAQQFPDLHSELNLSSLELGDSALYFCASSTDGGVVGYTFGSGTRLTVV.

This clone was observed once. V and J are TRBV5-1 and TRBJ2-1; 8 bases are a match to TRBD1. Trimming cost V 3 bases and J 9 bases; bases outside gene matches: 8. Germline V CDR1 and CDR2: SGHRS, YFSETQ. This CDR3 is built from 14 residues. Here the CDR3 reads CASSSTGGLGEQFF. Written as DNA, the CDR3 is TGCGCCAGCAGCTCTACAGGGGGTCTCGGTGAGCAGTTCTTC.

This chain uses TRBV19 with TRBJ1-5; possible D gene TRBD1, 6 bases. With 6 bases removed from V and 3 bases from J, the gap between germline ends came to 15 bases. The CDR3 has 15 residues. CDR1 LNHDA and CDR2 SQIVND come from the germline V gene (reference sequence). The CDR3 protein is CASSSQGGNNQPQHF. The CDR3 nucleotides are TGTGCCAGTAGCTCACAGGGCGGAAACAATCAGCCCCAGCATTTT.

V usage is TRBV28 and J usage is TRBJ1-1; no clear D gene. Germline CDR1 is MDHEN and CDR2 is SYDVKM. The length of the CDR3 is 13 residues. Trimming stripped 5 bases from V and 5 bases from J, with 12 bases between. CDR3 sequence (DNA): TGTGCCAGCAGTACGGGTGGGAGGACTGAAGCTTTCTTT. Protein product: CASSTGGRTEAFF.

The chain employs TRBV28 and TRBJ2-2, with TRBD1 as a possible D gene (7 bases). The V end was cut by 1 base, the J end by 4 bases, with 16 bases between. The CDR3 has 17 amino acids. In germline, CDR1 is MDHEN, CDR2 SYDVKM. The CDR3 bases are TGTGCCAGCAGTTTATCAGGGGGGTCTCGTGGCACCGGGGAGCTGTTTTTT. It yields the protein CASSLSGGSRGTGELFF.

V gene TRBV2 combines with J gene TRBJ2-1; TRBD1 aligns across 8 bases. The CDR3 is 15 amino acids. V lost 1 base, J lost 6 bases, and 5 bases stayed unmatched. Germline V gene sequence: CDR1 SNHLY, CDR2 FYNNEI. This CDR3 is CASSEDRGNFNEQFF. The CDR3 coding sequence is TGTGCCAGCAGTGAAGACAGGGGGAATTTCAATGAGCAGTTCTTC.

The V gene is TRBV5-3, the J gene TRBJ2-1, with TRBD1 identical over 7 bases. TRBV5-3 is placed among ORFs of uncertain function. The CDR3 is 17 amino acids. The trim removed 4 bases at V and 5 bases at J, leaving 15 bases unmatched. This chain's CDR3 is CARSTCRTGVPDNEQFF. CDR3 in DNA: TGTGCCAGAAGCACGTGCCGGACAGGAGTTCCCGACAATGAGCAGTTCTTC.

V is TRBV28 and J is TRBJ1-1; 7 bases align to TRBD1. V lost 10 bases to trimming and J lost 0 bases; unmatched junction nucleotides: 8. The CDR3 sequence is 14 residues long. CDR1 is MDHEN and CDR2 is SYDVKM in the germline V gene. The CDR3 loop is CATKTGEMNTEAFF. The CDR3 DNA reads TGTGCCACCAAAACAGGGGAGATGAACACTGAAGCTTTCTTT.

This sequence joins TRBV28 and TRBJ1-3; possible D gene TRBD1, 5 bases. Trimming pared 7 bases from V and 0 bases from J, leaving 13 bases between. The germline V gene encodes CDR1 MDHEN and CDR2 SYDVKM. This CDR3 comprises 15 residues. The CDR3 region is CASNTLGHSGNTIYF. The CDR3 DNA sequence: TGTGCCAGCAATACCTTGGGGCACTCTGGAAACACCATATATTTT.